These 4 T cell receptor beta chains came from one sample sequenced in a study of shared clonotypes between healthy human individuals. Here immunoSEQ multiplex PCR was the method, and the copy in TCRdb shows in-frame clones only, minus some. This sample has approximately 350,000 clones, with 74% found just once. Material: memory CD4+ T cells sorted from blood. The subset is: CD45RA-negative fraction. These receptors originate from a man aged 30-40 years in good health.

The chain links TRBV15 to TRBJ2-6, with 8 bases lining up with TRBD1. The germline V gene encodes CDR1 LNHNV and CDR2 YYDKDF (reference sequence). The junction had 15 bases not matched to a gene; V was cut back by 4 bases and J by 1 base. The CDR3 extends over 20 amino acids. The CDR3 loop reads CATSTRQGLGRRSGANVLTF. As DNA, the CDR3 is TGTGCCACCAGCACGCGACAGGGGCTTGGTCGGCGATCTGGGGCCAACGTCCTGACTTTC.

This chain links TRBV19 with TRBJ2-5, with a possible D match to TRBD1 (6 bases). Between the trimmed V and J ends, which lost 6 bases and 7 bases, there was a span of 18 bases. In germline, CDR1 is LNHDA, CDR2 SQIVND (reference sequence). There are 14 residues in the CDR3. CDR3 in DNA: TGTGCCAGTAGCGACAGGCCCACCGTGGGGACCCAGTACTTC. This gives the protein CASSDRPTVGTQYF.

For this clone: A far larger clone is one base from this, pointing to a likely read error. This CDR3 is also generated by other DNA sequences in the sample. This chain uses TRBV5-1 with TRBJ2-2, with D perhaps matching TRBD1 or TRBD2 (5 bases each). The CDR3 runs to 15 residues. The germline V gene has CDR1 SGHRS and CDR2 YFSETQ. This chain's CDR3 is CASQEGASITGELFF. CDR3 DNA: TGCGCCAGCCAAGAAGGGGCTAGCATCACCGGGGAGCTATTTTTT.

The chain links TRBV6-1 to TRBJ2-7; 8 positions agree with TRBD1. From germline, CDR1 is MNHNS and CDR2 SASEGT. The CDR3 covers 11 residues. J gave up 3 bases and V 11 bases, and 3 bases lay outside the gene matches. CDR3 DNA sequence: TGTGCCGGAGGACAGGGCTACGAGCAGTACTTC. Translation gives CAGGQGYEQYF.